The TCR beta chain under discussion was sequenced for a study of cytomegalovirus exposure and HLA in healthy donors. On the study more broadly: Early release data held around 80 million unique TCRs from HLA-typed donors.

V shed 5 bases and J shed 2 bases, with 10 bases lying between them. The CDR3 runs 14 residues. Germline CDR1 and CDR2: PRHDT and FYEKMQ (reference sequence). The study's findings and limits: Data from an earlier analysis indicated that most TCR beta V segments were productive either about 87% or about 30% of the time. Certain sequence variants were highly shared and formed a cluster, and this cluster was likely a sequencing artifact. In a later analysis, parvovirus B19, influenza, CMV and Epstein-Barr virus appeared linked to several top co-occurrence clusters.

Concerning this clone itself: The antigen is unknown.

The PCR had 60 Vbeta and 13 Jbeta primers. Only in-frame clones appear in the TCRdb table, and some are missing; sequencing was by immunoSEQ multiplex PCR. The data show approximately 53,000 clones, about 78% seen once. This clonotype was obtained from a man aged 25 to 40 in good health and CMV-seropositive. The sequencing input was PBMCs. The chain combines TRBV13 with TRBJ1-5; D is perhaps TRBD1 (5 bases). The chain's CDR3 is CASSVRGGNQPQHF. CDR3 nucleotides: TGTGCCAGCAGCGTTAGGGGCGGCAATCAGCCCCAGCATTTT.